This T cell receptor beta chain was found in a study of monozygotic twins with inflammatory bowel disease. Template switching was used to attach UMIs, which incorporated a 6-nucleotide sample barcode. TCRdb derives one entry per CDR3 protein from the 5' RACE reads, leaving out DNA. The sample includes a few hundred thousand distinct CDR3 sequences. Per the germline V gene, CDR1 is MNHEY and CDR2 is SVGAGI. This CDR3 comprises 13 residues. This clonotype originated in a human donor with ulcerative colitis or Crohn's disease, or a healthy co-twin of an affected twin (not recorded which). The gene calls are TRBV6-5 and TRBJ1-1; TCRdb indicates TRBD1, and absent DNA this call remains unverified. The sample consisted of blood. CDR3 sequence reads: CASSRELNTEAFF.